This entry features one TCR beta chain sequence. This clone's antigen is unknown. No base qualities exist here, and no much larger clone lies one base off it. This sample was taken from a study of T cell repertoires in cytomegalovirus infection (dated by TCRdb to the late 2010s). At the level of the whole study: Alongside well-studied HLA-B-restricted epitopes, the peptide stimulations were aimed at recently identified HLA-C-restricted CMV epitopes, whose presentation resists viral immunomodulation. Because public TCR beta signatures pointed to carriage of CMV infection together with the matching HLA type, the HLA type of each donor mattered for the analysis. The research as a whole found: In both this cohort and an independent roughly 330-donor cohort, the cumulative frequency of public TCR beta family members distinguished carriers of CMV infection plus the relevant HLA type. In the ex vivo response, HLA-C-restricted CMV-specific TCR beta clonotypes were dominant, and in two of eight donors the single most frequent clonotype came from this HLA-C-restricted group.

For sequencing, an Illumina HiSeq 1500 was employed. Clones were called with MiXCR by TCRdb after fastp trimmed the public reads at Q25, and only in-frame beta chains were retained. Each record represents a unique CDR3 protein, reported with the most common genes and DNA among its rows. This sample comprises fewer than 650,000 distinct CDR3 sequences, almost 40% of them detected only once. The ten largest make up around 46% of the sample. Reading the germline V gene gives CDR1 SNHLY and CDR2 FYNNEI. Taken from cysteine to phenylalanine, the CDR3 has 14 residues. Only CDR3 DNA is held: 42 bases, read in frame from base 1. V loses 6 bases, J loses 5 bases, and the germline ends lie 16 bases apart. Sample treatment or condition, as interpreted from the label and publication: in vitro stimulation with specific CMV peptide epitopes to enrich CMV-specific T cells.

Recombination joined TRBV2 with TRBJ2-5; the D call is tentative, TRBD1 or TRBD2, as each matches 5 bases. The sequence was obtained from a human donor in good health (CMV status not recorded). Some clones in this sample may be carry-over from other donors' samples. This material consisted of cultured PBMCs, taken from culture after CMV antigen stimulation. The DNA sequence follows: TGTGCCAGCAGCCCCAGGGCCCCGGGGGAGACCCAGTACTTC. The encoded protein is CASSPRAPGETQYF. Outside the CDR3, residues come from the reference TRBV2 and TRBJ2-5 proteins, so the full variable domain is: EPEVTQTPSHQVTQMGQEVILRCVPISNHLYFYWYRQILGQKVEFLVSFYNNEISEKSEIFDDQFSVERPDGSNFTLKIRSTKLEDSAMYFCASSPRAPGETQYFGPGTRLLVL.